This T cell receptor beta chain was sequenced for a study of cytomegalovirus exposure and HLA in healthy donors. A multiplex PCR was run with 60 Vbeta primers and 13 Jbeta primers. Assay: immunoSEQ multiplex PCR; the TCRdb copy retains only in-frame clones and omits some. The sample contains over 80,000 clones, approximately 70% of which appear only once. Material: PBMCs. This clonotype was obtained from a man aged 35 to 55 in good health and CMV-seronegative.

The CDR3 DNA reads TGTGCCAGCAGTGAATCCCGGGGGGGGACCAGGGAGCAGTACTTC. Translated, it gives CASSESRGGTREQYF. V gene TRBV25-1 combines with J gene TRBJ2-7, with 8 bases that match TRBD2. CDR3 length: 15 amino acids. Germline V gene sequence: CDR1 MGHDK, CDR2 SYGVNS. V gave up 1 base and J gave up 7 bases; unmatched junction bases: 9.